The clone carrying this T cell receptor (beta chain) has ten or more counts. Via MiXCR, TCRdb re-called the RT-PCR reads, giving one row per CDR3 protein. The sample has about 700,000 distinct CDR3 sequences, 13% to 15% seen once; the top ten hold 3.6%. V gave up 4 bases and J gave up 3 bases; unmatched junction bases: 5. The germline gives CDR1 SGHRS, CDR2 YFSETQ. CDR3 length: 14 amino acids. This chain links TRBV5-1 with TRBJ2-3; 7 bases are a match to TRBD2. This TCR was recovered from a female donor in good health, serving as a healthy control. Sequencing was carried out using memory CD4+ T cells from blood. The CDR3 loop is CASSVGGMTDTQYF. The CDR3 nucleotides are TGCGCCAGCAGCGTGGGAGGGATGACAGATACGCAGTATTTT. The full variable domain, completed using reference TRBV5-1 and TRBJ2-3, is KAGVTQTPRYLIKTRGQQVTLSCSPISGHRSVSWYQQTPGQGLQFLFEYFSETQRNKGNFPGRFSGRQFSNSRSEMNVSTLELGDSALYLCASSVGGMTDTQYFGPGTRLTVL.